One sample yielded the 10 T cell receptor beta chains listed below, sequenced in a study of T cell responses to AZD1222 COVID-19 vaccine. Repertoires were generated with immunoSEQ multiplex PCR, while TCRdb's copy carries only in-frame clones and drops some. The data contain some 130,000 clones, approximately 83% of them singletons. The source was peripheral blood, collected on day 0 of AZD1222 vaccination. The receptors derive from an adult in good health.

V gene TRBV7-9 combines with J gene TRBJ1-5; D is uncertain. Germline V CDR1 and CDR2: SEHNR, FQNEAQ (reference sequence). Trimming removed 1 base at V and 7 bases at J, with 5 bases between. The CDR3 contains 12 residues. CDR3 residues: CASSLDDQPQHF. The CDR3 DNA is TGTGCCAGCAGCTTAGATGACCAGCCCCAGCATTTT. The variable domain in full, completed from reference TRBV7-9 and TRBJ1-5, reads DTGVSQNPRHKITKRGQNVTFRCDPISEHNRLYWYRQTLGQGPEFLTYFQNEAQLEKSRLLSDRFSAERPKGSFSTLEIQRTEQGDSAMYLCASSLDDQPQHFGDGTRLSIL.

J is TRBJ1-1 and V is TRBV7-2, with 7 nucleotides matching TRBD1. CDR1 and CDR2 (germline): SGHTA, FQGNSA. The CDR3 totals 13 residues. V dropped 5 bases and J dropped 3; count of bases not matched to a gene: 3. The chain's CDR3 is CASSPDRDTEAFF. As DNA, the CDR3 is TGTGCCAGCAGCCCTGACAGGGACACTGAAGCTTTCTTT.

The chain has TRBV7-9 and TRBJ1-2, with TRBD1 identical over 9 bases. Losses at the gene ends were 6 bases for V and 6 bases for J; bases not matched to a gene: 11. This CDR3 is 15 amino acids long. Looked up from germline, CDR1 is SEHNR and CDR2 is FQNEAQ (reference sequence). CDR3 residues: CASRTRKTGGDGYTF. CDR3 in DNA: TGTGCCAGCAGGACGAGAAAAACAGGGGGCGATGGCTACACCTTC.

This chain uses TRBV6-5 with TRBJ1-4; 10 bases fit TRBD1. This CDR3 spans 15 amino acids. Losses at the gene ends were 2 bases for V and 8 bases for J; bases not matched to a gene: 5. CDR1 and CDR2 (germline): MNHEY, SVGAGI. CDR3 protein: CASSYDRGRGEKLFF. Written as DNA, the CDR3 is TGTGCCAGCAGTTACGACAGGGGGCGCGGAGAAAAACTGTTTTTT.

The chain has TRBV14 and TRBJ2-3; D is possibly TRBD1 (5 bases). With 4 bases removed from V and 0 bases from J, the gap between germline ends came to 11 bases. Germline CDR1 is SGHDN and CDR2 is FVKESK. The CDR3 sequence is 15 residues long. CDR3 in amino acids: CASSPGHISTDTQYF. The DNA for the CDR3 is TGTGCCAGCAGCCCAGGACACATTAGCACAGATACGCAGTATTTT.

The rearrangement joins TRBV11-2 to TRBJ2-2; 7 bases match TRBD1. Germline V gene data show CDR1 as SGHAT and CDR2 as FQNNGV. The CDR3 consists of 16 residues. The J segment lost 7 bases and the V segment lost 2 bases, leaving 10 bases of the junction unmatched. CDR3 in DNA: TGTGCCAGCAGCTTACCAGCTTCAGGGGGTGGCGGGGAGCTGTTTTTT. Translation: CASSLPASGGGGELFF.

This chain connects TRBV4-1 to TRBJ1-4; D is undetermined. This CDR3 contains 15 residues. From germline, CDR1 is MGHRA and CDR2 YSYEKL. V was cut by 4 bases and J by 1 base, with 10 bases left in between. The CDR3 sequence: CASSRSVLTNEKLFF. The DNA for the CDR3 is TGCGCCAGCAGCCGAAGCGTCTTAACTAATGAAAAACTGTTTTTT.

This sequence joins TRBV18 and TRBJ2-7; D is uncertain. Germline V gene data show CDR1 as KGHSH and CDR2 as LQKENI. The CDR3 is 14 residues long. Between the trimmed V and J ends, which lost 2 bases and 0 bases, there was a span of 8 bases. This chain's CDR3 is CASSPLADSYEQYF. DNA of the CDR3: TGTGCCAGCTCACCATTGGCGGACTCCTACGAGCAGTACTTC.

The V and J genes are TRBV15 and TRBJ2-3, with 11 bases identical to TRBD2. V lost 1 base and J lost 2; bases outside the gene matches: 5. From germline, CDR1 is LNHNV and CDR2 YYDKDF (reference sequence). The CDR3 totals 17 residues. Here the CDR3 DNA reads TGTGCCACCAGCAGAGGCGTAGCGGGGGGGCCCACAGATACGCAGTATTTT. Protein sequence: CATSRGVAGGPTDTQYF.

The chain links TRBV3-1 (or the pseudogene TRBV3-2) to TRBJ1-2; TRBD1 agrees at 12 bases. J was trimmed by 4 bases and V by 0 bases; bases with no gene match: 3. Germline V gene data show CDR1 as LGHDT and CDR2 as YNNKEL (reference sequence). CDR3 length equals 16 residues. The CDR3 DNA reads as TGTGCCAGCAGCCAAGATAGGGACAGGGGGCTCTATGGCTACACCTTC. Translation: CASSQDRDRGLYGYTF.